Each of the 23 T cell receptor beta chains below was sequenced from the same sample in a study of T cell responses to AZD1222 COVID-19 vaccine. Some clones are missing from TCRdb's copy, which holds only in-frame ones; the method was immunoSEQ multiplex PCR. The data contain about 130,000 clones, nearly 95% of them singletons. The sequenced sample was peripheral blood, obtained on day 0 of AZD1222 vaccination. The receptors here all came from an adult in good health.

V is TRBV5-4 and J is TRBJ2-3; TRBD2 matches 7 bases. V trimming: 0 bases; J trimming: 2 bases; junction bases outside the gene matches: 9. This CDR3 contains 17 residues. The germline gives CDR1 SGHNT, CDR2 YYREEE (reference sequence). The CDR3 loop reads CASSLGITSASTDTQYF. For the CDR3, the DNA is TGTGCCAGCAGCTTGGGGATCACTAGCGCCTCCACAGATACGCAGTATTTT.

This sequence joins TRBV7-9 and TRBJ2-1; the D gene is possibly TRBD2 (7 bases). This CDR3 spans 15 amino acids. Germline V CDR1 and CDR2: SEHNR, FQNEAQ (reference sequence). V shed 5 bases and J shed 3 bases, with 14 bases lying between them. The DNA of the CDR3 is TGTGCCAGCAGCGGGGGGGCCAGCTACTACAATGAGCAGTTCTTC. Protein sequence: CASSGGASYYNEQFF.

The chain employs TRBV25-1 and TRBJ2-3, with TRBD2 as a possible D gene (5 bases). V gave up 1 base and J gave up 1 base, with 9 bases separating them. Germline V gene lookup returns CDR1 MGHDK and CDR2 SYGVNS. This CDR3 contains 15 residues. CDR3 loop: CASSEFSGRTDTQYF. As DNA, the CDR3 is TGTGCCAGCAGTGAATTCAGCGGCCGCACAGATACGCAGTATTTT.

This chain uses TRBV5-1 with TRBJ2-1, with D possibly being TRBD2 (5 bases). Per the germline V gene, CDR1 is SGHRS and CDR2 is YFSETQ. The CDR3 is 13 residues long. V lost 0 bases and J lost 5, with 6 bases in between. CDR3 bases: TGCGCCAGCAGCTTGGCACTAGACAATGAGCAGTTCTTC. Translating it yields CASSLALDNEQFF.

The chain links TRBV11-1 to TRBJ2-7; D unresolved. Trimming left V 3 bases short and J 2 bases short, with 5 bases between. CDR1 is SGHAT and CDR2 is FQDESV in the germline V gene (reference sequence). The CDR3 is 12 amino acids. CDR3 protein: CASSLGAYEQYF. The CDR3 DNA reads as TGTGCCAGCAGCTTGGGCGCCTACGAGCAGTACTTC.

The rearrangement joins TRBV19 to TRBJ1-4; D not resolved. The V and J ends lost 2 bases and 6 bases respectively, with 10 bases between them. CDR1 is LNHDA, CDR2 SQIVND, per germline (reference sequence). The CDR3 has 14 residues. In DNA form, the CDR3 reads TGTGCCAGTAGTATAAAGGTTAAAGATGAAAAACTGTTTTTT. Its protein product is CASSIKVKDEKLFF.

The rearrangement uses TRBV6-5 and TRBJ1-6; 7 bases match TRBD1. With 10 bases clipped from V and 7 bases from J, the junction kept 13 bases outside the gene matches. The germline gives CDR1 MNHEY, CDR2 SVGAGI. CDR3 size: 15 residues. CDR3 DNA sequence: TGTGCCACCAGGTCAGGGGGGGCTTTCAATTCACCCCTCCACTTT. Its protein product is CATRSGGAFNSPLHF.

The rearrangement uses TRBV18 and TRBJ1-2; D is unresolved. Germline V lookup: CDR1 KGHSH, CDR2 LQKENI. The V end was cut by 6 bases, the J end by 5 bases, with 13 bases between. This CDR3 spans 13 amino acids. CDR3: CASSLGPRYGYTF. The CDR3 DNA reads as TGTGCCAGCTCCCTAGGGCCCCGATATGGCTACACCTTC.

In this sample, this clone turned up once. The chain is built from TRBV9 and TRBJ2-3; 7 positions match TRBD2. The CDR3 runs to 16 residues. CDR1 SGDLS and CDR2 YYNGEE come from the germline V gene. The V gene end was trimmed by 0 bases and the J gene end by 2 bases; junction bases not matched to a gene: 6. The CDR3 loop reads CASSVAGGLDTDTQYF. As DNA, the CDR3 is TGTGCCAGCAGCGTAGCAGGCGGACTAGACACAGATACGCAGTATTTT.

The chain recombines TRBV11-2 with TRBJ2-1; TRBD2 matches 11 bases. Trimming cost V 5 bases and J 2 bases; bases outside gene matches: 5. The V gene's germline CDR1 is SGHAT and CDR2 FQNNGV. The length of the CDR3 is 16 residues. The CDR3: CASSPLAGATYNEQFF. DNA for the CDR3: TGTGCCAGCAGCCCACTAGCGGGAGCCACCTACAATGAGCAGTTCTTC.

V and J are TRBV10-1 and TRBJ2-7, with D perhaps TRBD1 (6 bases). Germline V gene lookup returns CDR1 WNHNN and CDR2 SYGVQD (reference sequence). This CDR3 spans 13 amino acids. V was shortened by 3 bases and J by 5 bases, with 11 bases between the two germline ends. CDR3 DNA sequence: TGCGCCAGCAGTGAATCAGGGGTAAACGAGCAGTACTTC. Its translation: CASSESGVNEQYF.

The chain joins TRBV6-2 or TRBV6-3 to TRBJ1-5; D not certain. The length of the CDR3 is 16 residues. Germline CDR1 is MNHEY and CDR2 is SVGEGT. V was clipped by 5 bases and J by 0 bases, with 14 bases between them. In nucleotides, the CDR3 is TGTGCCAGCAGTGGTGTGCGGGGTTATAGCAATCAGCCCCAGCATTTT. Translated: CASSGVRGYSNQPQHF.

The chain couples TRBV6-1 to TRBJ2-1; 13 nucleotides align to TRBD2. The CDR3 has 16 amino acids. Trimming cost V 4 bases and J 6 bases; bases outside gene matches: 6. Germline lookup yields CDR1 MNHNS and CDR2 SASEGT. In nucleotides, the CDR3 is TGTGCCAGCAGTGCTGAGACTAGCGGGGGGCGCAATGAGCAGTTCTTC. Amino acids: CASSAETSGGRNEQFF.

V usage is TRBV6-5 and J usage is TRBJ1-2; maybe TRBD1 (6 bases). The germline V and J ends were trimmed by 3 bases and 4 bases, with 12 bases remaining between them. CDR3 size: 14 residues. Germline values: CDR1 MNHEY, CDR2 SVGAGI. Here the CDR3 reads CASSYMDRTYGYTF. In DNA form, the CDR3 reads TGTGCCAGCAGTTATATGGACAGAACCTATGGCTACACCTTC.

The gene calls are TRBV7-3 and TRBJ1-2, with a weak D call TRBD1 (5 bases). The CDR3 is 13 amino acids. Germline CDR1 SGHTA, CDR2 FQGTGA. Trimming removed 5 bases from V and 6 bases from J, with 13 bases in between. As DNA, the CDR3 is TGTGCCAGCAGCCATTTCGGGGGGAATGGCTACACCTTC. It specifies CASSHFGGNGYTF.

This sequence joins TRBV27 and TRBJ2-2; D possibly corresponds to TRBD2 (5 bases). The germline V gene has CDR1 MNHEY and CDR2 SMNVEV (reference sequence). Trimming took off 2 bases at V and 3 bases at J, with 10 bases between the two ends. This CDR3 contains 15 residues. The CDR3 loop is CASSLQRSHTGELFF. The CDR3 DNA sequence: TGTGCCAGCAGTTTACAGCGGTCCCACACCGGGGAGCTGTTTTTT.

This chain links TRBV19 with TRBJ2-1; 15 bases fit TRBD2. CDR3 length equals 18 residues. Looked up from germline, CDR1 is LNHDA and CDR2 is SQIVND (reference sequence). V lost 5 bases to trimming and J lost 7 bases; unmatched junction nucleotides: 12. CDR3 amino acids: CASSSQSGLAGGANEQFF. CDR3 in DNA: TGTGCCAGTAGTTCGCAATCGGGACTAGCGGGAGGAGCGAATGAGCAGTTCTTC.

The genes are TRBV18 and TRBJ2-5; D might be TRBD1 (7 bases). The CDR3 contains 16 residues. The V and J ends lost 0 bases and 4 bases respectively, with 15 bases between them. Germline V gene data show CDR1 as KGHSH and CDR2 as LQKENI. In nucleotides, the CDR3 is TGTGCCAGCTCACCACCTTCGGAGGGGGCAGCAGAGACCCAGTACTTC. This translates into CASSPPSEGAAETQYF. The whole variable domain, filled in from reference TRBV18 and TRBJ2-5, reads NAGVMQNPRHLVRRRGQEARLRCSPMKGHSHVYWYRQLPEEGLKFMVYLQKENIIDESGMPKERFSAEFPKEGPSILRIQQVVRGDSAAYFCASSPPSEGAAETQYFGPGTRLLVL.

This rearrangement joins TRBV19 to TRBJ1-3, with D unresolved. In germline, CDR1 is LNHDA, CDR2 SQIVND (reference sequence). This CDR3 spans 15 amino acids. V dropped 7 bases and J dropped 2 bases, with 15 bases sitting between them. CDR3 region: CASKSAPRAGNTIYF. CDR3 in DNA: TGTGCCAGTAAATCGGCCCCCCGAGCTGGAAACACCATATATTTT.

The chain employs TRBV4-1 and TRBJ1-2; no reliable D call. The CDR3 is 15 residues long. V lost 2 bases and J lost 4, with 14 bases in between. Germline V gene lookup returns CDR1 MGHRA and CDR2 YSYEKL. The chain's CDR3 is CASSQPAARLYGYTF. Written as DNA, the CDR3 is TGCGCCAGCAGCCAACCAGCCGCACGGCTCTATGGCTACACCTTC.

V and J are TRBV5-1 and TRBJ2-1; 7 bases map to TRBD1. V dropped 3 bases and J dropped 8; count of bases not matched to a gene: 5. Germline CDR1 is SGHRS and CDR2 is YFSETQ. This CDR3 has 13 amino acids. CDR3 region: CASSSTGVHEQFF. CDR3 bases: TGCGCCAGCAGCTCCACAGGGGTCCATGAGCAGTTCTTC.

This clone was observed once. CDR3 sequence (DNA): TGTGCCAGTAGTATAAAGTTGAGTGGCGGGGAGCTGTTTTTT. It translates to CASSIKLSGGELFF. This chain connects TRBV19 to TRBJ2-2; D unresolved. Deletions cut 2 bases from V and 7 bases from J, with 11 bases between. Germline CDR1 reads LNHDA; CDR2 reads SQIVND (reference sequence). This CDR3 is 14 amino acids long.

This clone was observed a few times. The J gene is TRBJ2-3, the V gene TRBV28; 14 positions agree with TRBD2. V shed 5 bases, J shed 0 bases, and the junction held 4 bases outside the gene matches. The germline gives CDR1 MDHEN, CDR2 SYDVKM. The CDR3 loop spans 17 amino acids. The DNA for the CDR3 is TGTGCCAGCAGTGGACTAGCGGGAGGCCCTAGCACAGATACGCAGTATTTT. This codes for CASSGLAGGPSTDTQYF.